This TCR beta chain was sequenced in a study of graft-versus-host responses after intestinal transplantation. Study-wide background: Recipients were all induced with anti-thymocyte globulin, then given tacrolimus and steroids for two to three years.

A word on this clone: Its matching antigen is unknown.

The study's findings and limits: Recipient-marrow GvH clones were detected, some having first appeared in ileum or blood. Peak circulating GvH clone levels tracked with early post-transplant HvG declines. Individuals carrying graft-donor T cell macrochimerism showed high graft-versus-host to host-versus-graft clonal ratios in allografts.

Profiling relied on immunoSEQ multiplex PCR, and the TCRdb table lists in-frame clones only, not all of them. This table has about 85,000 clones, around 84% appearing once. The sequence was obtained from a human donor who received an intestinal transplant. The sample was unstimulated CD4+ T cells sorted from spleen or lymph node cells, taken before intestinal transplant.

The CDR3 loop reads CASSVEAGGPNEQFF. The CDR3 bases are TGTGCCAGCAGTGTGGAAGCGGGAGGGCCCAATGAGCAGTTCTTC. This sequence joins TRBV6-1 and TRBJ2-1; TRBD2 agrees at 10 bases. This CDR3 has 15 residues. Germline V gene sequence: CDR1 MNHNS, CDR2 SASEGT. V lost 4 bases to trimming and J lost 6 bases; unmatched junction nucleotides: 6.